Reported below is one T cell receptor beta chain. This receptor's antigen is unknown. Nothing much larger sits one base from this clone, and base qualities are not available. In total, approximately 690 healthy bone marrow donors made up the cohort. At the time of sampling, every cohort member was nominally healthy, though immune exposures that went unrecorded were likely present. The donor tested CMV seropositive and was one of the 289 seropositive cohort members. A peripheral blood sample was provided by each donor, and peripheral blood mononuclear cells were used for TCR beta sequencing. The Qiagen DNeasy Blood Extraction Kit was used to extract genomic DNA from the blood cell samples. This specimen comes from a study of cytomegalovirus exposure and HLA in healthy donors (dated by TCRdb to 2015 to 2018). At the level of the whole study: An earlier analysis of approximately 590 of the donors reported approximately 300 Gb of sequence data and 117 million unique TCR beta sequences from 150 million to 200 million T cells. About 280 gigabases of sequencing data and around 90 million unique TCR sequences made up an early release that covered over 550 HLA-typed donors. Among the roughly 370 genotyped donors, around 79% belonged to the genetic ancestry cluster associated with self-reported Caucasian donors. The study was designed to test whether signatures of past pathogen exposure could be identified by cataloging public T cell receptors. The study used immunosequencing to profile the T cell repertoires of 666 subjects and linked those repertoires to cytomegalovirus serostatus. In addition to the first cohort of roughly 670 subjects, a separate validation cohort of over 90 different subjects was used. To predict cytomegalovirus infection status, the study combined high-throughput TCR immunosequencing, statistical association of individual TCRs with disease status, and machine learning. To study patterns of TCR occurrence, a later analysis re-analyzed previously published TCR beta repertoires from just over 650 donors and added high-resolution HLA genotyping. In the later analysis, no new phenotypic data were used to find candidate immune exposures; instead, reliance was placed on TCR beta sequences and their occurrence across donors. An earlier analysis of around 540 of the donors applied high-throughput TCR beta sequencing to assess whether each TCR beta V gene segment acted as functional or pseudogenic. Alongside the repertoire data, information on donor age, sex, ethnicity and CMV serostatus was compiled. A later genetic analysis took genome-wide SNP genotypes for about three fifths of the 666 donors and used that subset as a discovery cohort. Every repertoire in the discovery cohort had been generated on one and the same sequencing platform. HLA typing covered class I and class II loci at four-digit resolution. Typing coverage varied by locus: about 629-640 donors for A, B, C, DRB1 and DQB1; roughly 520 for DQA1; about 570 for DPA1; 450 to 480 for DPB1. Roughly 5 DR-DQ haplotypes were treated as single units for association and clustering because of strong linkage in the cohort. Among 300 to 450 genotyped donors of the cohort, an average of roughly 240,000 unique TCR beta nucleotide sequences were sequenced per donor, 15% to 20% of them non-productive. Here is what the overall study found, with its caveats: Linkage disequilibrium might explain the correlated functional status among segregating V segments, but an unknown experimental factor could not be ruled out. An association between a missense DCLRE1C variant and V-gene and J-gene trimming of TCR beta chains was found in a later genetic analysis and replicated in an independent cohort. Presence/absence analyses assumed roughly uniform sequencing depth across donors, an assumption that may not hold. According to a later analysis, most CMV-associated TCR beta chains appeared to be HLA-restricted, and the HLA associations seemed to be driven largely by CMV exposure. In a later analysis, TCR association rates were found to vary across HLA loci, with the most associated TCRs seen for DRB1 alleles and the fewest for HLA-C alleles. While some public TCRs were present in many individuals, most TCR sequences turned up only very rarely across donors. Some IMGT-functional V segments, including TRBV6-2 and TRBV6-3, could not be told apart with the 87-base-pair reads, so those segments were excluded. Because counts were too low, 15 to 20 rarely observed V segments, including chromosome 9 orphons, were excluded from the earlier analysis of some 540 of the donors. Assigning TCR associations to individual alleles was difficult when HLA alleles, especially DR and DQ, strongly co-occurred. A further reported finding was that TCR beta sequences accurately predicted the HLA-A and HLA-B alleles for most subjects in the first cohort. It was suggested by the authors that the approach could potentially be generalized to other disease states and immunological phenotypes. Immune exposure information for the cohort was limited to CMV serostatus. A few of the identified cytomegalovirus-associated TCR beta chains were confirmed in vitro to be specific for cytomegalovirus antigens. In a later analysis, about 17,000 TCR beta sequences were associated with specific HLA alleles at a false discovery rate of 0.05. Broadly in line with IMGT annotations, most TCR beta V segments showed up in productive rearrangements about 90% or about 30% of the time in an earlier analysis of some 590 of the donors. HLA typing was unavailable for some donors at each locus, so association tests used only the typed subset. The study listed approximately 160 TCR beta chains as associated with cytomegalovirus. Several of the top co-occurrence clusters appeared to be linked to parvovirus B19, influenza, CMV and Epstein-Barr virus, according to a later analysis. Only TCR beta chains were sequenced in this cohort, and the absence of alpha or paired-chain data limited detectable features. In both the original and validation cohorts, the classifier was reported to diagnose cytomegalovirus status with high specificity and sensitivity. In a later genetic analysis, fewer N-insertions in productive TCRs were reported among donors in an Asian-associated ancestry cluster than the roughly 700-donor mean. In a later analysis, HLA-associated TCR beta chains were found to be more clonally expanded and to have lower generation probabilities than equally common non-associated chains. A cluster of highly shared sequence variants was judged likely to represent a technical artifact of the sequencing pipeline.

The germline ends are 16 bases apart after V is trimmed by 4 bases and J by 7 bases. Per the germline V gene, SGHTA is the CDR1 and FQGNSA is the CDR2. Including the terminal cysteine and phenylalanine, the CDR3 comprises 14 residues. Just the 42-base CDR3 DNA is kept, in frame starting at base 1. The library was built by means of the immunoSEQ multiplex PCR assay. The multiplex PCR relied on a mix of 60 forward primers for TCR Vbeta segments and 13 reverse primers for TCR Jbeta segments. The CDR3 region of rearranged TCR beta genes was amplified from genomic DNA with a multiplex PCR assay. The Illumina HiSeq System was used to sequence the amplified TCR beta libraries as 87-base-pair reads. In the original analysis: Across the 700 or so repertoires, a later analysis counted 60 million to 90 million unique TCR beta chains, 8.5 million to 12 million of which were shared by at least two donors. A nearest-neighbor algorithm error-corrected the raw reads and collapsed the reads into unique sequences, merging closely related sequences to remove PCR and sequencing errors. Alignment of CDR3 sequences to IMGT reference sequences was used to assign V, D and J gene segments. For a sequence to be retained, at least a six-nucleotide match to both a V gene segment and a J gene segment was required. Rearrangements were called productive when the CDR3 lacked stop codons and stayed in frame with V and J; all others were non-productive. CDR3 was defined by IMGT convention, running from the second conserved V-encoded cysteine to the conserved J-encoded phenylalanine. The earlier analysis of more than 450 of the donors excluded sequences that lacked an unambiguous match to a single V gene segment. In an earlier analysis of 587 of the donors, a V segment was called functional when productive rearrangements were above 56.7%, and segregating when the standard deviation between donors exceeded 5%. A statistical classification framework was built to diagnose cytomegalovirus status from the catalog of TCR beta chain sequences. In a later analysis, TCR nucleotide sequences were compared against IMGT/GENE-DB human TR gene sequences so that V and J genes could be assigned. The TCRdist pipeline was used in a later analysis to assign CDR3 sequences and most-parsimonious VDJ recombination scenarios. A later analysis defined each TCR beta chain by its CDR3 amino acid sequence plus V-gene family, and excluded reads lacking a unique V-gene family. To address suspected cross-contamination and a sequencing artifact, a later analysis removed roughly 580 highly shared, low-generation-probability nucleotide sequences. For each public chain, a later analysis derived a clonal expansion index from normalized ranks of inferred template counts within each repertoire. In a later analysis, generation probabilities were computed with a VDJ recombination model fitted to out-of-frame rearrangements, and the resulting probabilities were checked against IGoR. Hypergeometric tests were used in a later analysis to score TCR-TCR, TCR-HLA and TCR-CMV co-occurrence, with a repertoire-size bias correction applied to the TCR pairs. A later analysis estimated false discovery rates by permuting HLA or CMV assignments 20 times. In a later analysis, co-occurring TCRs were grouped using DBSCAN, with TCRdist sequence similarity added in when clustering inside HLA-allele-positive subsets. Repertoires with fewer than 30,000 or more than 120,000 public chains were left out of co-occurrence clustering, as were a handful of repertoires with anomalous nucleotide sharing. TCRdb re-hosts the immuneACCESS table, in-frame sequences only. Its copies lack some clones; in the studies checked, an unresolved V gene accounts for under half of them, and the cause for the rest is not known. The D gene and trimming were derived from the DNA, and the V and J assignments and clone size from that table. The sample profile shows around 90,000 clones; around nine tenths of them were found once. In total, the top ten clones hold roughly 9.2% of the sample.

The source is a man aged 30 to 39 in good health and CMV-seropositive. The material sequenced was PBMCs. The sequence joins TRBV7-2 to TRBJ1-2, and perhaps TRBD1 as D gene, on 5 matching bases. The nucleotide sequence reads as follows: TGTGCCAGCAGCTCTATTCCGGACACTCGTGGCTACACCTTC. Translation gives CASSSIPDTRGYTF.